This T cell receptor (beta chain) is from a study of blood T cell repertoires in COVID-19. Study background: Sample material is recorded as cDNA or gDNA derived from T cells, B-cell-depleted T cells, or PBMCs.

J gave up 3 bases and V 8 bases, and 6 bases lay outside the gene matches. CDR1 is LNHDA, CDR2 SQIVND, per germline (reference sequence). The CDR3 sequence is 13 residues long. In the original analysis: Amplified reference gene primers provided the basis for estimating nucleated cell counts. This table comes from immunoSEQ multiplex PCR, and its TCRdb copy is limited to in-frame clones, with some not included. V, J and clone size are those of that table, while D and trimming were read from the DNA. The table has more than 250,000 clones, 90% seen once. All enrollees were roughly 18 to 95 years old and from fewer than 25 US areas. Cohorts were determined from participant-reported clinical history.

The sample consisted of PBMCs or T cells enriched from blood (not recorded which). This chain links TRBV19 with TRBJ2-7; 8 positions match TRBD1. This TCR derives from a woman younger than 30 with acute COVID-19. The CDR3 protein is CASGGTGYYEQYF. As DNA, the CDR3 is TGTGCCAGTGGGGGGACAGGTTACTACGAGCAGTACTTC.